This TCR beta chain came from a study of CD4 T cells in relation to SARS-CoV-2 and coronaviruses. Here immunoSEQ multiplex PCR was the method, and the copy in TCRdb shows in-frame clones only, minus some. The data hold approximately 20,000 clones, with about 80% observed a single time. V was pared by 1 base and J by 6 bases, with 10 bases between. CDR3 length: 14 amino acids. Germline-derived CDR1 and CDR2 are LNHDA and SQIVND (reference sequence). To note about this clone: What it binds is unknown.

Unexposed donor CD4+ T cells date from about 2010-2018, before the COVID-19 pandemic. The cells were cultured for about ten days before CD4+ T cells were isolated. Source material: CD4+ T cells from PBMCs, cultured in vitro. V usage is TRBV19 and J usage is TRBJ1-5; the D is unclear. The receptor's source is a human donor in good health. CDR3 loop: CASSIGIGPQPQHF. CDR3 nucleotide sequence: TGTGCCAGTAGTATAGGCATAGGGCCTCAGCCCCAGCATTTT.